This T cell receptor (beta chain) was sequenced for a study of neurological immune-mediated disorders (dated by TCRdb to between 2017 and 2020). Concerning the study at large: Among the roughly 34 multiple sclerosis patients, relapsing-remitting MS was present in roughly 30 and secondary progressive MS was present in 3. Of the roughly 70 subjects in the cohort, about 14 were HAM/TSP patients, roughly 35 were multiple sclerosis patients, and roughly 20 were healthy controls. The approximately 99 TCR-beta libraries included longitudinal samples, technical triplicates and paired sorted CD4+ and CD8+ T-cell subsets alongside PBMC samples. Using UMI-based sequencing, the study compared peripheral blood TCR-beta repertoires from patients with HTLV-I-associated myelopathy (HAM/TSP), patients with multiple sclerosis, and healthy controls. Broad study findings and their caveats: In a phylogenetic analysis, the repertoires of 18 out of 34 MS patients fell into a single cluster of related CDR3 sequences, pointing to a possible signature at the repertoire level. TCR clonal expansion was greatest in HAM/TSP patients and smallest in MS patients, who ranked below even healthy controls. No identical CDR3 amino acid sequences were shared among expanded clones across subjects, suggesting private TCR-beta repertoires in all groups. No association of the MS cluster with clinical or MRI features was observed, and the need for larger cohorts was stated by the authors.

cDNA synthesis used template-switch 5'RACE with a primer carrying a 10-nucleotide random unique molecular identifier tagging each TCR transcript. Each sequencing run produced over 170 million TCR-beta sequences covering 15-18 subjects. The RNeasy kit was used to extract total RNA. Using the KAPA Real-time Library Amplification kit, TCR-beta VDJ regions were amplified with primers for the TCR constant region and the 5'RACE anchor. A first PCR added sample indexes and Illumina adaptors, after which a second PCR increased the library yield. After Ampure bead purification, the roughly 650 bp TCR product was size-selected on a 2% E-gel SizeSelection system. Before pooling, library quality was assessed on a Bioanalyzer, concentration was determined with Qubit, and library quantification was performed with the Kapa Library Quantification kit. An Illumina HiSeq 2500 was used to sequence the libraries paired-end at 2 x 150 bp. To increase sequence diversity, roughly 25-31% phiX was spiked into each library pool. Per the authors' processing: Quality-filtered reads were processed with the UMI-based MiGEC pipeline, and over 75% of raw TCR sequences were removed by the MiGEC pipeline during error correction. IMGT germline references were used for alignment of VDJ genes, and clonotypes were defined by a unique CDR3 amino acid sequence together with V-J genes. Clonal expansion, Shannon diversity, and CDR3 relatedness (CalcPairwiseDistances, ClusterSamples) were evaluated with VDJtools, and phylogenetic trees were built with CLCbio workbench. A clone was classed as expanded if it had 8 or more unique UMIs, a cutoff based on coefficient-of-variation modelling across technical triplicates. The public reads were run again by TCRdb, first through fastp at Q25 and then through MiXCR, and only productive beta chains were kept. Rows with a matching CDR3 protein are joined into one entry that keeps the most common DNA and genes. The V and J calls and clone size come from TCRdb's table, not from the authors' own analysis. The sample table holds under 90,000 distinct CDR3 sequences, of which roughly 3.5% were seen once. The ten top clones hold less than 3% of the sample.

At least ten counts were recorded for this clonotype. It lacks a known antigen. Base qualities are not recorded, but no much larger clone differs from it by a single base. The germline ends are 18 bases apart after V is trimmed by 4 bases and J by 7 bases. The CDR3 has 16 amino acids, counting the end cysteine and phenylalanine. The read is trimmed to its CDR3 DNA, 48 bases read in frame from base 1. The germline V gene sets CDR1 to SGHRS and CDR2 to YFSETQ. Libraries from unsorted PBMCs were made from 2 million PBMCs kept in RNAlater at -80 degrees C until RNA extraction. The multiple sclerosis patients were enrolled in a US clinical protocol that used magnetic resonance imaging to evaluate disease progression. Peripheral blood was subjected to Ficoll-Hypaque density gradient centrifugation to isolate PBMCs, which were then cryopreserved in liquid nitrogen.

Specimen: PBMCs. This chain is built from TRBV5-1 and TRBJ1-6; the D segment could be TRBD1, given 6 matching bases. This TCR was sampled from a woman in her forties or fifties with multiple sclerosis. The sequence in DNA is TGCGCCAGCAGCGGCGGCCACAGGGTAAAGAATTCACCCCTCCACTTT. This encodes CASSGGHRVKNSPLHF.